This TCR beta chain was obtained from a study of blood T cell repertoires in COVID-19. Study overall: Acute-phase and convalescent COVID-19 samples originated in the United States, Italy and Spain. Sample material is recorded as cDNA or gDNA derived from T cells, B-cell-depleted T cells, or PBMCs.

In the source study's methods: Reference gene primer amplification gave estimated nucleated cell counts. The method was immunoSEQ multiplex PCR; TCRdb's version includes in-frame clones alone and lacks a portion of them. V, J and clone size derive from that table, while D and trimming were established from the DNA sequence. The data show 45,000 to 50,000 clones, roughly nine tenths seen once. CDR1 and CDR2 (germline): KGHSH, LQKENI. The CDR3 spans 15 residues. Between the trimmed V and J ends, which lost 0 bases and 2 bases, there was a span of 8 bases. V usage is TRBV18 and J usage is TRBJ2-1; D remains unclear. The sequence was collected from a human donor in a cohort sampled during active COVID-19. The sample taken for sequencing was peripheral blood. In DNA, the CDR3 is TGTGCCAGCTCACCACCGAGTCCGACCTACAATGAGCAGTTCTTC. This translates into CASSPPSPTYNEQFF. Supplemented by reference TRBV18 and TRBJ2-1, the full variable domain reads NAGVMQNPRHLVRRRGQEARLRCSPMKGHSHVYWYRQLPEEGLKFMVYLQKENIIDESGMPKERFSAEFPKEGPSILRIQQVVRGDSAAYFCASSPPSPTYNEQFFGPGTRLTVL.